This TCR beta chain was identified in a study of shared T cell receptors in the human thymus. The sample holds a few counts of this clone. The table came from immunoSEQ multiplex PCR; TCRdb's copy has only in-frame clones and leaves some out. The data contain under 450,000 clones, roughly 94% of them singletons. CDR3 length equals 12 residues. The V end lost 7 bases, the J end lost 0 bases, and 6 bases lay between the germline ends. Germline CDR1 is MNHNS and CDR2 is SASEGT. This sequence originates from a human donor. The sample comprised thymocytes. The chain employs TRBV6-1 and TRBJ1-1; possible D gene TRBD1, 5 bases. The CDR3 coding sequence is TGTGCCAGCATCAGGGTGAACACTGAAGCTTTCTTT. Its translation is CASIRVNTEAFF.